These T cell receptor beta chains were read from a single sample in a study of OX40 agonist ivuxolimab in advanced cancers. The repertoire was sequenced with immunoSEQ multiplex PCR; TCRdb's copy has only in-frame clones and lacks some. The sample lists 68,000 or so clones, approximately 89% occurring once. The sequencing used CD4+ or CD8+ T cells sorted from blood, collected in a trial of the OX40 agonist ivuxolimab. Source of these receptors: an adult with an advanced solid tumor such as melanoma, head and neck, liver or kidney cancer. Both conserved end residues are part of each CDR3. The order of the fields is J gene, CDR3 length, D gene, V gene, CDR3 DNA, CDR3 protein. A D gene is named only where the DNA matches it firmly.

>TRBJ2-2|14|.|TRBV30
TGTGCCTGCGCACAGGTAACGAACACCGGGGAGCTGTTTTTT
CACAQVTNTGELFF
>TRBJ1-3|13|.|TRBV11-2
TGTGCCAGCAGCTCCCACCCTGGAAACACCATATATTTT
CASSSHPGNTIYF
>TRBJ1-1|14|.|TRBV5-1
TGCGCCAGCAGCCGGGGGCAGCTGAACACTGAAGCTTTCTTT
CASSRGQLNTEAFF
>TRBJ2-7|13|.|TRBV6-5
TGTGCCAGCAGGGTACATCCCCAAGGCGAGCAGTACTTC
CASRVHPQGEQYF
>TRBJ2-1|17|TRBD2|TRBV5-1
TGCGCCAGCAGCTCTGGGACTAGCGGGAGAAACTACAATGAGCAGTTCTTC
CASSSGTSGRNYNEQFF
>TRBJ2-3|15|.|TRBV5-1
TGCGCCAGCACCCGGACGGGAGCTAGCACAGATACGCAGTATTTT
CASTRTGASTDTQYF
>TRBJ1-6|15|.|TRBV7-2
TGTGCCAGCAGCTTAAGGAAGGGTAGTCATTCACCCCTCCACTTT
CASSLRKGSHSPLHF
>TRBJ2-1|14|.|TRBV7-2
TGTGCCAGCAGCCAGGGGGGGTCTCTCAATGAGCAGTTCTTC
CASSQGGSLNEQFF
>TRBJ2-2|12|.|TRBV10-3
TGTGCCATCAGCCAGAACACCGGGGAGCTGTTTTTT
CAISQNTGELFF
>TRBJ1-1|15|TRBD1|TRBV5-1
TGCGCCAGCAGCATGAGGACAGGAAGGGACACTGAAGCTTTCTTT
CASSMRTGRDTEAFF
>TRBJ1-2|11|.|TRBV20-1
TGCAGTGCTAGAGATCGGGGGTCGTACACCTTC
CSARDRGSYTF
>TRBJ1-2|14|.|TRBV29-1
TGCAGCGTTGAGAGAGTCTTGGCTAACTATGGCTACACCTTC
CSVERVLANYGYTF
>TRBJ1-1|12|.|TRBV18
TGTGCCAGCTCACCCGACTCCCGTGAAGCTTTCTTT
CASSPDSREAFF
>TRBJ1-1|13|.|TRBV4-1
TGCGCCAGCAGCGTCAGGGAGAACACTGAAGCTTTCTTT
CASSVRENTEAFF
>TRBJ1-4|15|.|TRBV27
TGTGCCAGCAGTTCCTCCAGGGGTCCTAATGAAAAACTGTTTTTT
CASSSSRGPNEKLFF
>TRBJ2-7|12|.|TRBV5-1
TGCGCCAGCAGCTTCCAAGCGCACGAGCAGTACTTC
CASSFQAHEQYF
>TRBJ2-1|14|.|TRBV6-5
TGTGCCAGCAGTTACTCGAGGGGGGACAATGAGCAGTTCTTC
CASSYSRGDNEQFF
>TRBJ2-7|13|TRBD2|TRBV29-1
TGCAGCGTCACTAGCGGGAGGGCCAGCGAGCAGTACTTC
CSVTSGRASEQYF
>TRBJ2-1|15|TRBD2|TRBV7-8
TGTGCCAGCAGCGCGTTTAGCGGGAGAATTGATGAGCAGTTCTTC
CASSAFSGRIDEQFF
>TRBJ2-7|16|TRBD1|TRBV7-9
TGTGCCAGCAGCTTAGGCGGACAGGGGGGTGTAGGCGAGCAGTACTTC
CASSLGGQGGVGEQYF